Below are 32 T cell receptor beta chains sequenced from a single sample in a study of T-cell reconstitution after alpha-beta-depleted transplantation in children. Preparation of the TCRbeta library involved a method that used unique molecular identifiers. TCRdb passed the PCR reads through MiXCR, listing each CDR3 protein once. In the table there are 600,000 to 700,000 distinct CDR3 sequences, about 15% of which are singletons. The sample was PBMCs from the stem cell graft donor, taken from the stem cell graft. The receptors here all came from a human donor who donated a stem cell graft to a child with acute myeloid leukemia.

This CDR3 is CASSGMGQISNQPQHF. The CDR3 DNA reads TGTGCCAGCAGCGGGATGGGACAGATTAGCAATCAGCCCCAGCATTTT. J is TRBJ1-5 and V is TRBV5-8; 7 bases fit TRBD1. After removal of 4 bases from V and 0 bases from J, the junction contained 7 bases not matched to a gene. This CDR3 contains 16 residues. Germline CDR1 reads SGHTS; CDR2 reads YDEGEE. Looking up the rest from reference TRBV5-8 and TRBJ1-5 gives the full variable domain: EAGVTQSPTHLIKTRGQQATLRCSPISGHTSVYWYQQALGLGLQFLLWYDEGEERNRGNFPPRFSGRQFPNYSSELNVNALELEDSALYLCASSGMGQISNQPQHFGDGTRLSIL.

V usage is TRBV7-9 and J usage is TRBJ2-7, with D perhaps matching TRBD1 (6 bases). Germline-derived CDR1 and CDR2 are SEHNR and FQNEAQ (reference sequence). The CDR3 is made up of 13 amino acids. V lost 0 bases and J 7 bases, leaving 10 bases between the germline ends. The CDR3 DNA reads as TGTGCCAGCAGCTTAGCGGCAGGGGTTGAGCAGTACTTC. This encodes CASSLAAGVEQYF.

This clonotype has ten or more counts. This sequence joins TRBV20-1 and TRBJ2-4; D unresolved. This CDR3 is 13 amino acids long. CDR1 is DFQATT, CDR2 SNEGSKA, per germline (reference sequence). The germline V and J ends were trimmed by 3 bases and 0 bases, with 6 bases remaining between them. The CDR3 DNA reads TGCAGTGCTAGTTACCCAGCCAAAAACATTCAGTACTTC. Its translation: CSASYPAKNIQYF.

CDR3 in DNA: TGTGCCAGCAGCTTGGCCCCGTACCACAATGAGCAGTTCTTC. This gives the protein CASSLAPYHNEQFF. V gene TRBV13 combines with J gene TRBJ2-1; no clear D gene. CDR1 and CDR2 (germline): PRHDT, FYEKMQ (reference sequence). The CDR3 consists of 14 residues. The V and J ends lost 3 bases and 5 bases respectively, with 11 bases between them.

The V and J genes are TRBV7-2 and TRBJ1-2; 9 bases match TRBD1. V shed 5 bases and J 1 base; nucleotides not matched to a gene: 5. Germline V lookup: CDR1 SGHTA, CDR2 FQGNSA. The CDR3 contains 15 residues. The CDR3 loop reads CASSHTGGINYGYTF. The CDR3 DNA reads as TGTGCCAGCAGCCACACAGGGGGCATTAACTATGGCTACACCTTC.

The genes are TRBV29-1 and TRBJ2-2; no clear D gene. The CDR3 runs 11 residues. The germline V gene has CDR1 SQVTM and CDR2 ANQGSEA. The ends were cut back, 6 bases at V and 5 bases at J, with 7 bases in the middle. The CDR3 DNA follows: TGCAGCGTGTGGGGAACCGGGGAGCTGTTTTTT. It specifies CSVWGTGELFF.

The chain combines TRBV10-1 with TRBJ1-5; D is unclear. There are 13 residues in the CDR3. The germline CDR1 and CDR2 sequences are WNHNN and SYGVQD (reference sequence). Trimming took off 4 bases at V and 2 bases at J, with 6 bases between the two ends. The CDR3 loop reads CASSAWGNQPQHF. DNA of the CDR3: TGCGCCAGCAGTGCTTGGGGCAATCAGCCCCAGCATTTT.

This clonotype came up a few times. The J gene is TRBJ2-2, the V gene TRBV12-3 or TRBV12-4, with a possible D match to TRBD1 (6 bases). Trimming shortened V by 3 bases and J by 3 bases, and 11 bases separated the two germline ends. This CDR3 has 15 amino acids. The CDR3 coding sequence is TGTGCCAGCAGTTTCACAGGGATGCACACCGGGGAGCTGTTTTTT. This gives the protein CASSFTGMHTGELFF.

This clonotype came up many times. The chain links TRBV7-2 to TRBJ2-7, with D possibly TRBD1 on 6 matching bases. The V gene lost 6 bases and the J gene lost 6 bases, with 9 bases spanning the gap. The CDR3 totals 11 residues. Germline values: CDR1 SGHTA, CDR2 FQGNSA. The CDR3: CASSADSEQYF. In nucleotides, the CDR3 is TGTGCCAGCAGTGCGGACAGCGAGCAGTACTTC.

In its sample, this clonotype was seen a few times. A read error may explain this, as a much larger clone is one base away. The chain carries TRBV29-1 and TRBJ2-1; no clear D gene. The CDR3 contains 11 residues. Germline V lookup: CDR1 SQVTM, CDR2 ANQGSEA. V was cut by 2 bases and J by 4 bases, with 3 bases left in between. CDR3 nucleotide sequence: TGCAGCGTTGAACAGTACAATGAGCAGTTCTTC. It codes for CSVEQYNEQFF.

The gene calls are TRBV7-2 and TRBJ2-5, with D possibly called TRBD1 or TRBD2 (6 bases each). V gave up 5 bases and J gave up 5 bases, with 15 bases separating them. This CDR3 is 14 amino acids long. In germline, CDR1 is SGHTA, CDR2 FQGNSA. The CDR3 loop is CASSPRGPSETQYF. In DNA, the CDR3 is TGTGCCAGCAGCCCCCGGGGGCCATCCGAGACCCAGTACTTC.

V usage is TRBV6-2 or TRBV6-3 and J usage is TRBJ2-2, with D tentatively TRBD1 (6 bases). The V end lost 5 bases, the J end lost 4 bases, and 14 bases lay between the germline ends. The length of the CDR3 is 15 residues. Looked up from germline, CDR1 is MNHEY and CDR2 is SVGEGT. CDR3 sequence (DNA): TGTGCCAGCAGTCAGAATCACAGGGTCACCGGGGAGCTGTTTTTT. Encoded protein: CASSQNHRVTGELFF.

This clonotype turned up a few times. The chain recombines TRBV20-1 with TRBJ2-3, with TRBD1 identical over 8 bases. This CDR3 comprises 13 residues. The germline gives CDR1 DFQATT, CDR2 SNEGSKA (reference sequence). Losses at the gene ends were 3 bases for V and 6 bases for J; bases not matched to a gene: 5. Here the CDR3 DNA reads TGCAGTGCTAGTGGAACAGGGGGGGATACGCAGTATTTT. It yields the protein CSASGTGGDTQYF.

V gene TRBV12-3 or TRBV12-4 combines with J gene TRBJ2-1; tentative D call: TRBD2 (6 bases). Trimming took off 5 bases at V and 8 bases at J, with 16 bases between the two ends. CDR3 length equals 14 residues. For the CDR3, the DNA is TGTGCCAGCAGTAATACCCGGGGGACCGATGAGCAGTTCTTC. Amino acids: CASSNTRGTDEQFF.

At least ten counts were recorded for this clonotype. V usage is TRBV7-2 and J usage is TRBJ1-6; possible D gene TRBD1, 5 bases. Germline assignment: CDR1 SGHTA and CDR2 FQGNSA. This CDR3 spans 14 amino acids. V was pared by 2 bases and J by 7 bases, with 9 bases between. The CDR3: CASSLWAGNSPLHF. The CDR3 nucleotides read TGTGCCAGCAGCTTATGGGCAGGGAATTCACCCCTCCACTTT.

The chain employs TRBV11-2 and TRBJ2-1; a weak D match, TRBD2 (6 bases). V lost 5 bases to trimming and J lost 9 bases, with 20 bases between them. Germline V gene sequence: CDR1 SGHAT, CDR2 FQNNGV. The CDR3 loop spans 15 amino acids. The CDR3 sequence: CASSPRGTPGGEQFF. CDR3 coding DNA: TGTGCCAGCAGCCCGCGCGGGACTCCTGGCGGTGAGCAGTTCTTC.

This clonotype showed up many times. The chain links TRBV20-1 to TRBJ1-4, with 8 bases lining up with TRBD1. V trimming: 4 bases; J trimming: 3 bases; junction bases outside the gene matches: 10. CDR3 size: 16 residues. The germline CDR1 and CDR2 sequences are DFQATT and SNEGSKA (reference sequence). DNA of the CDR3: TGCAGTGCTATAAAAGCAGGGGGCGATGCTAATGAAAAACTGTTTTTT. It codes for CSAIKAGGDANEKLFF.

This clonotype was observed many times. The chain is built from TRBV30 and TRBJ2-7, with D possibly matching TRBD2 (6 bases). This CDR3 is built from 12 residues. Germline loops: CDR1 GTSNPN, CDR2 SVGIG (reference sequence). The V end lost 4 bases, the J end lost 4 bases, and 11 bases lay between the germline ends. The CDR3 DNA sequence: TGTGCCTGGAATGAGGAGGGTTACGAGCAGTACTTC. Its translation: CAWNEEGYEQYF.

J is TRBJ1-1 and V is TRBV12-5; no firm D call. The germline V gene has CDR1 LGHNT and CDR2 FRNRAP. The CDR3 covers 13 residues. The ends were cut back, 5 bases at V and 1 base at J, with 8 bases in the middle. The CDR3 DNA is TGTGCTAGTGGTGCCTCAGGGAACACTGAAGCTTTCTTT. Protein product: CASGASGNTEAFF.

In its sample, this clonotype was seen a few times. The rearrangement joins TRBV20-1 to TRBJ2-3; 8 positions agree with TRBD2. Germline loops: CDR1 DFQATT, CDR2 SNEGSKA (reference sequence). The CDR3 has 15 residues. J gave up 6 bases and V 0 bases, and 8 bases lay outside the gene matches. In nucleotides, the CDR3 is TGCAGTGCTAGAGATAACGAGCGGGGGAGCGATACGCAGTATTTT. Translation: CSARDNERGSDTQYF.

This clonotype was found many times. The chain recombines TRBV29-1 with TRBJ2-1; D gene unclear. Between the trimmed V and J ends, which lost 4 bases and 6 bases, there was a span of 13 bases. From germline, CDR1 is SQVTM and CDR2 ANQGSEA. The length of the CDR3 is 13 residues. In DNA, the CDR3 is TGCAGCGTTGGGGGTCAGGCCGGCAATGAGCAGTTCTTC. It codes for CSVGGQAGNEQFF.

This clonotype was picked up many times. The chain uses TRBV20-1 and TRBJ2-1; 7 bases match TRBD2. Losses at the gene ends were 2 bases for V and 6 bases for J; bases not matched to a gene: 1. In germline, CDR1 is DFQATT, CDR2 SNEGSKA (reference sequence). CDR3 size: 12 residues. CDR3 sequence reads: CSARWGGNEQFF. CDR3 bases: TGCAGTGCTAGATGGGGGGGCAATGAGCAGTTCTTC.

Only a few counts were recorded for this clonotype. The CDR3 loop is CASSFPKETQYF. The DNA for the CDR3 is TGTGCCAGCAGCTTTCCGAAAGAGACCCAGTACTTC. This chain joins TRBV7-2 and TRBJ2-5; D not resolved. The V gene lost 3 bases and the J gene lost 3 bases, with 5 bases spanning the gap. The V gene's germline CDR1 is SGHTA and CDR2 FQGNSA. The CDR3 is made up of 12 amino acids.

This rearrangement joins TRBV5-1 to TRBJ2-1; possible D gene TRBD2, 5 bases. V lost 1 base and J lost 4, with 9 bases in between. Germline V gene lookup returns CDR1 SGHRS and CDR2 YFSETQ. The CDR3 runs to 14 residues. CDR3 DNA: TGCGCCAGCAGCTTGATAGCGACGTACAATGAGCAGTTCTTC. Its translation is CASSLIATYNEQFF.

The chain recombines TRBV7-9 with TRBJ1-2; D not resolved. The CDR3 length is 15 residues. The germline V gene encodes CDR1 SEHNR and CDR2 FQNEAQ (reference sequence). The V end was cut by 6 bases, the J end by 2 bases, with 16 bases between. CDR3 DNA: TGTGCCAGCAGGAGAGAAGCGATTAACAACTATGGCTACACCTTC. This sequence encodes CASRREAINNYGYTF.

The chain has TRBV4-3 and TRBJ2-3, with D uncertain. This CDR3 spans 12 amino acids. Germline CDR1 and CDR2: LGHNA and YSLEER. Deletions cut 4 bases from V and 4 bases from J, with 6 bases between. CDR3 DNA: TGCGCCAGCAGCCCGGTGGCAGATACGCAGTATTTT. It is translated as CASSPVADTQYF.

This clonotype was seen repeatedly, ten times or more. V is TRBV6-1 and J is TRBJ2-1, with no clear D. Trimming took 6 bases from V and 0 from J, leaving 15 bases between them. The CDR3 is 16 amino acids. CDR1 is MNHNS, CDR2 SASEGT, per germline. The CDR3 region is CASSPVGRSSYNEQFF. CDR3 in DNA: TGTGCCAGCAGCCCCGTTGGGCGGAGCTCCTACAATGAGCAGTTCTTC.

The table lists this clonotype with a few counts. The CDR3 DNA reads TGTGCCACCAGTGATTTGGGACAGGGGCTCAATGAGCAGTTCTTC. It is translated as CATSDLGQGLNEQFF. The chain couples TRBV24-1 to TRBJ2-1, with 9 positions matching TRBD1. The V segment lost 0 bases and the J segment 6 bases; nucleotides outside the gene matches: 2. Germline lookup yields CDR1 KGHDR and CDR2 SFDVKD. This CDR3 has 15 amino acids.

CDR3 sequence reads: CASRGSQTNEKLFF. CDR3 sequence (DNA): TGTGCCAGCAGGGGCAGTCAAACTAATGAAAAACTGTTTTTT. The J gene is TRBJ1-4, the V gene TRBV11-2; D is unclear. The CDR3 covers 14 residues. V gave up 6 bases and J gave up 1 base, with 9 bases separating them. Germline values: CDR1 SGHAT, CDR2 FQNNGV.

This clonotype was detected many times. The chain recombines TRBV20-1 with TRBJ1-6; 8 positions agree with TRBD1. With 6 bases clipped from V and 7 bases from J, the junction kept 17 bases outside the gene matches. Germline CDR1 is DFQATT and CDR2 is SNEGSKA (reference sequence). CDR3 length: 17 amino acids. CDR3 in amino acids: CSAATGAAYIENSPLHF. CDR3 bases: TGCAGTGCCGCGACAGGGGCGGCCTATATAGAAAATTCACCCCTCCACTTT.

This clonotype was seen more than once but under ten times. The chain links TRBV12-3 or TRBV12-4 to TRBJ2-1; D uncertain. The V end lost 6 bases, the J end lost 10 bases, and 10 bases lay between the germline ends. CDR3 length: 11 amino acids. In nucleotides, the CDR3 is TGTGCCAGCAGCCCCTGGTGGGAGCAGTTCTTC. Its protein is CASSPWWEQFF.

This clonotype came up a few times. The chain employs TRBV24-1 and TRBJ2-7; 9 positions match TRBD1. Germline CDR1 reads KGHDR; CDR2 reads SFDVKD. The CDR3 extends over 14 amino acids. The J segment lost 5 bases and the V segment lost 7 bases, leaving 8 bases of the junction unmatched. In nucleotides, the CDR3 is TGTGCCACCAGCGTCGGGACAGGGTCCCACGAGCAGTACTTC. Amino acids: CATSVGTGSHEQYF.